These 14 T cell receptor beta chains came from one sample sequenced in a study of shared clonotypes between healthy human individuals. Measured with immunoSEQ multiplex PCR; TCRdb has only the in-frame clones, and not every one. Among about 2 million clones listed, 95% were seen once. The sample taken for sequencing was naive CD4+ T cells sorted from blood. The subset was: CD45RA+ positively selected. The receptor set was obtained from a man younger than 35 in good health.

This rearrangement joins TRBV27 to TRBJ2-7, with D possibly TRBD1 on 5 matching bases. Trimming stripped 4 bases from V and 4 bases from J, with 20 bases between. Germline V lookup: CDR1 MNHEY, CDR2 SMNVEV (reference sequence). The CDR3 spans 16 residues. The CDR3 bases are TGTGCCAGCAGTTCCCCCAGCAGGGCTCCTCGGTACGAGCAGTACTTC. Its translation: CASSSPSRAPRYEQYF.

The chain is built from TRBV10-1 and TRBJ2-2, with D perhaps TRBD2 (6 bases). Germline V CDR1 and CDR2: WNHNN, SYGVQD (reference sequence). The CDR3 has 15 residues. V dropped 5 bases and J dropped 0 bases, with 10 bases sitting between them. CDR3 sequence (DNA): TGCGCCAGCAGTCTCGGGGGATCGAACACCGGGGAGCTGTTTTTT. Its protein is CASSLGGSNTGELFF.

V is TRBV28 and J is TRBJ2-6, with TRBD1 matching 7 bases. CDR1 and CDR2 (germline): MDHEN, SYDVKM. The junction had 13 bases not matched to a gene; V was cut back by 6 bases and J by 2 bases. There are 18 residues in the CDR3. The CDR3 is CASSRTGTVPTGANVLTF. The CDR3 DNA sequence: TGTGCCAGCAGCCGAACCGGGACAGTGCCGACTGGGGCCAACGTCCTGACTTTC. Full variable domain (outside the CDR3, taken from reference TRBV28 and TRBJ2-6): DVKVTQSSRYLVKRTGEKVFLECVQDMDHENMFWYRQDPGLGLRLIYFSYDVKMKEKGDIPEGYSVSREKKERFSLILESASTNQTSMYLCASSRTGTVPTGANVLTFGAGSRLTVL.

The chain is built from TRBV5-1 and TRBJ2-3, with a possible D match to TRBD1 (5 bases). V shed 2 bases and J shed 0 bases, with 10 bases lying between them. Per the germline V gene, CDR1 is SGHRS and CDR2 is YFSETQ. This CDR3 comprises 15 residues. CDR3 DNA sequence: TGCGCCAGCAGCTTTGACAGCCGTAGCACAGATACGCAGTATTTT. Its protein product is CASSFDSRSTDTQYF. Full variable domain (remainder filled in from reference TRBV5-1 and TRBJ2-3): KAGVTQTPRYLIKTRGQQVTLSCSPISGHRSVSWYQQTPGQGLQFLFEYFSETQRNKGNFPGRFSGRQFSNSRSEMNVSTLELGDSALYLCASSFDSRSTDTQYFGPGTRLTVL.

This sequence joins TRBV7-9 and TRBJ2-5, with 7 nucleotides matching TRBD1. CDR3 size: 13 residues. V gave up 0 bases and J gave up 8 bases; unmatched junction bases: 3. The germline gives CDR1 SEHNR, CDR2 FQNEAQ (reference sequence). The DNA for the CDR3 is TGTGCCAGCAGCTTAGCACAGGGGACCACCCAGTACTTC. Residues: CASSLAQGTTQYF.

This chain uses TRBV7-3 with TRBJ2-2; D is uncertain. The CDR3 loop spans 13 amino acids. Per the germline V gene, CDR1 is SGHTA and CDR2 is FQGTGA. V lost 5 bases to trimming and J lost 1 base, with 5 bases between them. The CDR3, as DNA: TGTGCCAGCAGCAGAAAGAACACCGGGGAGCTGTTTTTT. Its translation is CASSRKNTGELFF.

The V and J genes are TRBV11-3 and TRBJ2-5; D unclear. Trimming left V 5 bases short and J 5 bases short, with 12 bases between. This CDR3 has 13 amino acids. The germline V gene has CDR1 SGHNT and CDR2 YENEEA. Written as DNA, the CDR3 is TGTGCCAGCAGCCTGATGCACACGGAGACCCAGTACTTC. This translates into CASSLMHTETQYF.

This chain uses TRBV7-3 with TRBJ2-3; 11 bases are a match to TRBD2. The CDR3 is 16 amino acids. J lost 6 bases, V lost 0 bases, and 5 bases had no gene match. Germline V gene sequence: CDR1 SGHTA, CDR2 FQGTGA. As DNA, the CDR3 is TGTGCCAGCAGCTTAACTAGCGGGGGGGTCGCCGATACGCAGTATTTT. Residues: CASSLTSGGVADTQYF.

The rearrangement links TRBV27 to TRBJ1-2; tentatively, D is TRBD1 (5 bases). V was trimmed by 5 bases and J by 4 bases, leaving 14 bases between them. The CDR3 consists of 14 residues. CDR1 and CDR2 (germline): MNHEY, SMNVEV (reference sequence). CDR3 sequence reads: CASSPQQATYGYTF. The CDR3 DNA reads as TGTGCCAGCAGTCCCCAACAGGCGACCTATGGCTACACCTTC.

The chain couples TRBV11-2 to TRBJ2-5; D may be TRBD1 (5 bases). Trimming shortened V by 6 bases and J by 5 bases, and 10 bases separated the two germline ends. CDR1 SGHAT and CDR2 FQNNGV come from the germline V gene. CDR3 length: 12 amino acids. The CDR3: CASRQGSETQYF. The DNA for the CDR3 is TGTGCCAGCAGGCAGGGATCGGAGACCCAGTACTTC.

The genes are TRBV9 and TRBJ1-4; possible D gene TRBD1, 5 bases. The length of the CDR3 is 16 residues. V lost 0 bases to trimming and J lost 2 bases, with 11 bases between them. CDR1 and CDR2 from the germline V gene are SGDLS and YYNGEE. Written as DNA, the CDR3 is TGTGCCAGCAGCGTAGGGGTCGGGGGGACTAATGAAAAACTGTTTTTT. It encodes CASSVGVGGTNEKLFF.

In the case of this clone: This same CDR3 is encoded by further DNA sequences in the sample. This chain links TRBV5-1 with TRBJ1-5; D unclear. Trimming left V 0 bases short and J 2 bases short, with 6 bases between. The CDR3 is 14 amino acids. The V gene's germline CDR1 is SGHRS and CDR2 YFSETQ. Here the CDR3 DNA reads TGCGCCAGCAGCTTGGGGGCAGGCAATCAGCCCCAGCATTTT. This codes for CASSLGAGNQPQHF.

The rearrangement joins TRBV10-1 to TRBJ2-1, with 8 bases aligning to TRBD2. Germline lookup yields CDR1 WNHNN and CDR2 SYGVQD (reference sequence). This CDR3 is built from 13 residues. V trimming: 7 bases; J trimming: 10 bases; junction bases outside the gene matches: 9. The CDR3 DNA is TGCGCCAGCACCCCGGGTCCGGGAGGGGAGCAGTTCTTC. Protein sequence: CASTPGPGGEQFF.

The rearrangement joins TRBV10-1 to TRBJ2-3; perhaps TRBD1 as D (6 bases). Trimming took off 7 bases at V and 10 bases at J, with 15 bases between the two ends. The CDR3 loop spans 12 amino acids. Germline CDR1 is WNHNN and CDR2 is SYGVQD (reference sequence). DNA of the CDR3: TGCGCCAGCACGTTGGGGGCAGGGGCGCAGTATTTT. It encodes CASTLGAGAQYF.